This record looks at one T cell receptor (beta chain) sequence and its context. This sample was included in a study of blood T cell repertoires in COVID-19. TCRdb's copy holds only in-frame clones and misses some; the assay was immunoSEQ multiplex PCR. The sample shows 120,000 or so clones, over 80% of them seen only once. V was clipped by 4 bases and J by 2 bases, with 14 bases between them. Germline V gene lookup returns CDR1 SGHTA and CDR2 FQGNSA. This CDR3 is built from 15 residues. V is TRBV7-2 and J is TRBJ1-1; tentative D call: TRBD1 (6 bases). Sequenced sample: peripheral blood. This clonotype originated in a man between 65 and 80 years old with acute or convalescent COVID-19. The CDR3 coding sequence is TGTGCCAGCAGCTATTCCGGGACATCCAACACTGAAGCTTTCTTT. This sequence encodes CASSYSGTSNTEAFF.